The 28 T cell receptor beta chains presented below share a single source sample, sequenced in a study of OX40 agonist ivuxolimab in advanced cancers. Data came from immunoSEQ multiplex PCR; TCRdb stores just in-frame clones and leaves some out. Of about 90,000 clones detected, roughly 85% appear once; the ten largest clones hold 0.2% to 0.25%. The sample consisted of CD4+ or CD8+ T cells sorted from blood, taken in a trial of the OX40 agonist ivuxolimab. These receptors all come from an adult with an advanced solid tumor such as melanoma, head and neck, liver or kidney cancer.

The chain links TRBV19 to TRBJ1-6; D possibly corresponds to TRBD1 (5 bases). Per the germline V gene, CDR1 is LNHDA and CDR2 is SQIVND (reference sequence). V lost 8 bases and J lost 8, with 13 bases in between. This CDR3 spans 13 amino acids. This chain's CDR3 is CASWGGAYSPLHF. The DNA of the CDR3 is TGTGCCAGTTGGGGCGGAGCTTATTCACCCCTCCACTTT.

The rearrangement joins TRBV27 to TRBJ1-5, with 8 bases identical to TRBD1. The CDR3 extends over 15 amino acids. Trimming took 4 bases from V and 6 from J; bases not matched to a gene: 8. The germline gives CDR1 MNHEY, CDR2 SMNVEV (reference sequence). CDR3 nucleotide sequence: TGTGCCAGCAGTTCGACTACAGGGGGATCTCAGCCCCAGCATTTT. Protein sequence: CASSSTTGGSQPQHF.

The chain combines TRBV5-1 with TRBJ1-1; D is undetermined. The CDR3 extends over 13 amino acids. The V and J ends lost 5 bases and 7 bases respectively, with 15 bases between them. Per germline, CDR1 SGHRS and CDR2 YFSETQ. The CDR3 region is CASRSGEGNEAFF. The CDR3 nucleotides are TGCGCCAGCAGATCCGGAGAGGGAAATGAAGCTTTCTTT.

The chain couples TRBV5-4 to TRBJ2-5; no clear D gene. Trimming cost V 6 bases and J 3 bases, with 12 bases left between them. The CDR3 is made up of 13 amino acids. Germline CDR1 and CDR2: SGHNT and YYREEE (reference sequence). The CDR3 sequence: CASTLPEKETQYF. The CDR3 region has the DNA TGTGCCAGCACCCTCCCTGAGAAAGAGACCCAGTACTTC.

The chain recombines TRBV9 with TRBJ1-2; 7 bases are a match to TRBD1. V lost 0 bases, J lost 0 bases, and 8 bases stayed unmatched. This CDR3 spans 17 amino acids. Germline V gene lookup returns CDR1 SGDLS and CDR2 YYNGEE. CDR3 in amino acids: CASSVAQGGAANYGYTF. DNA for the CDR3: TGTGCCAGCAGCGTAGCTCAGGGGGGGGCAGCTAACTATGGCTACACCTTC. Together with reference TRBV9 and TRBJ1-2, the CDR3 gives the full variable domain: DSGVTQTPKHLITATGQRVTLRCSPRSGDLSVYWYQQSLDQGLQFLIQYYNGEERAKGNILERFSAQQFPDLHSELNLSSLELGDSALYFCASSVAQGGAANYGYTFGSGTRLTVV.

The chain combines TRBV7-2 with TRBJ2-2; D not resolved. Germline CDR1 reads SGHTA; CDR2 reads FQGNSA. Deletions cut 3 bases from V and 4 bases from J, with 6 bases between. This CDR3 has 13 residues. The CDR3 DNA sequence: TGTGCCAGCAGCTTTAAGGGCACCGGGGAGCTGTTTTTT. It encodes CASSFKGTGELFF.

This chain uses TRBV6-1 with TRBJ1-2; TRBD1 aligns across 7 bases. The CDR3 is 15 residues long. The ends lost 6 bases at V and 4 bases at J; junction bases unmatched: 11. Per the germline V gene, CDR1 is MNHNS and CDR2 is SASEGT. This CDR3 reads CASRERQGSSYGYTF. The CDR3 DNA reads as TGTGCCAGCAGAGAGAGACAGGGATCTTCCTATGGCTACACCTTC.

This chain connects TRBV20-1 to TRBJ2-2; D gene uncertain. With 5 bases removed from V and 3 bases from J, the gap between germline ends came to 1 base. CDR1 and CDR2 from the germline V gene are DFQATT and SNEGSKA (reference sequence). The CDR3 extends over 10 amino acids. The CDR3 DNA is TGCAGTGCTTACACCGGGGAGCTGTTTTTT. This encodes CSAYTGELFF.

In DNA, the CDR3 is TGTGCCAGTAGTATAGATCGGGGCAGGAGAAATCAGCCCCAGCATTTT. This gives the protein CASSIDRGRRNQPQHF. The rearrangement uses TRBV19 and TRBJ1-5; weak D call: TRBD1 (5 bases). V lost 0 bases to trimming and J lost 4 bases, with 13 bases between them. The CDR3 spans 16 residues. Germline assignment: CDR1 LNHDA and CDR2 SQIVND (reference sequence).

This chain links TRBV18 with TRBJ2-7; 9 nucleotides match TRBD2. Germline trimming cut 2 bases from V and 4 bases from J; bases unmatched to any gene: 12. CDR3 size: 17 residues. Germline assignment: CDR1 KGHSH and CDR2 LQKENI. CDR3 amino acids: CASSPNLAGAGTYEQYF. CDR3 nucleotide sequence: TGTGCCAGCTCACCAAACTTAGCGGGAGCGGGGACTTACGAGCAGTACTTC.

The chain employs TRBV18 and TRBJ1-5; 7 bases map to TRBD1. The V and J ends lost 5 bases and 7 bases, in that order; junction bases with no gene match: 8. Germline V gene sequence: CDR1 KGHSH, CDR2 LQKENI. CDR3 size: 14 residues. The DNA of the CDR3 is TGTGCCAGCTCAGGGACAGCCAGACTACAGCCCCAGCATTTT. The encoded protein is CASSGTARLQPQHF.

The chain joins TRBV11-2 to TRBJ2-2; D not certain. V was trimmed by 2 bases and J by 2 bases, leaving 3 bases between them. CDR3 size: 13 residues. Germline V lookup: CDR1 SGHAT, CDR2 FQNNGV. CDR3 nucleotide sequence: TGTGCCAGCAGCTTAACAAACACCGGGGAGCTGTTTTTT. Its translation is CASSLTNTGELFF.

The chain combines TRBV4-3 with TRBJ1-6; weak D call: TRBD1 (5 bases). The CDR3 is 17 amino acids. Germline CDR1 is LGHNA and CDR2 is YSLEER. Between the trimmed V and J ends, which lost 5 bases and 2 bases, there was a span of 16 bases. The CDR3 loop reads CASSSGPGLAYNSPLHF. CDR3 sequence (DNA): TGCGCCAGCAGCTCGGGCCCGGGACTGGCCTATAATTCACCCCTCCACTTT.

The table lists this clone with a count of one. The CDR3 coding sequence is TGTGCCAGCAGCTTAGAATTTGGGGGTCGCGAGTATTTT. It codes for CASSLEFGGREYF. This chain joins TRBV11-2 and TRBJ2-3; tentatively, D is TRBD1 or TRBD2 (5 bases each). V dropped 0 bases and J dropped 13 bases, with 14 bases sitting between them. The CDR3 loop spans 13 amino acids. CDR1 SGHAT and CDR2 FQNNGV come from the germline V gene. Full variable domain (rest looked up from reference TRBV11-2 and TRBJ2-3): EAGVAQSPRYKIIEKRQSVAFWCNPISGHATLYWYQQILGQGPKLLIQFQNNGVVDDSQLPKDRFSAERLKGVDSTLKIQPAKLEDSAVYLCASSLEFGGREYFGPGTRLTVL.

This sequence joins TRBV19 and TRBJ2-2, with D perhaps matching TRBD1 (5 bases). CDR3 length: 14 residues. Between the trimmed V and J ends, which lost 2 bases and 4 bases, there was a span of 8 bases. Germline lookup yields CDR1 LNHDA and CDR2 SQIVND (reference sequence). CDR3 residues: CASSITGRTGELFF. CDR3 nucleotide sequence: TGTGCCAGTAGTATAACAGGCCGCACCGGGGAGCTGTTTTTT.

This chain connects TRBV9 to TRBJ1-1; the match to TRBD1 covers 8 bases. Germline trimming cut 6 bases from V and 0 bases from J; bases unmatched to any gene: 4. Germline V CDR1 and CDR2: SGDLS, YYNGEE. This CDR3 contains 14 residues. CDR3 protein: CASTRGQVNTEAFF. DNA for the CDR3: TGTGCCAGCACCAGGGGACAGGTGAACACTGAAGCTTTCTTT.

The CDR3 DNA is TGTGCCAGCAGCTCCTACTGGCGAGCAAGAGAGACCCAGTACTTC. It translates to CASSSYWRARETQYF. The V and J genes are TRBV11-1 and TRBJ2-5, with D unresolved. CDR3 size: 15 residues. The ends were cut back, 4 bases at V and 4 bases at J, with 16 bases in the middle. CDR1 SGHAT and CDR2 FQDESV come from the germline V gene (reference sequence).

CDR3 in DNA: TGTGCCAGCAGCGGGGGGTTTGGCACAGATACGCAGTATTTT. Its protein is CASSGGFGTDTQYF. The gene calls are TRBV9 and TRBJ2-3; the D gene could be TRBD1 or TRBD2 (5 bases each). Per germline, CDR1 SGDLS and CDR2 YYNGEE. Trimming left V 3 bases short and J 1 base short, with 9 bases between. This CDR3 has 14 residues.

This chain joins TRBV29-1 and TRBJ2-1; 10 bases align to TRBD1. The ends lost 4 bases at V and 9 bases at J; junction bases unmatched: 6. Looked up from germline, CDR1 is SQVTM and CDR2 is ANQGSEA. This CDR3 spans 13 amino acids. The CDR3 protein is CSVGGQGTGEQFF. DNA for the CDR3: TGCAGCGTTGGGGGACAGGGGACAGGTGAGCAGTTCTTC.

The chain has TRBV7-2 and TRBJ2-7, with 13 bases matching TRBD2. V trimming: 5 bases; J trimming: 2 bases; junction bases outside the gene matches: 9. CDR1 and CDR2 (germline): SGHTA, FQGNSA. The length of the CDR3 is 17 residues. CDR3 DNA: TGTGCCAGCAGCCTCTACCAGACTAGCGGGAGGACCTACGAGCAGTACTTC. This translates into CASSLYQTSGRTYEQYF. Full variable domain (remainder filled in from reference TRBV7-2 and TRBJ2-7): GAGVSQSPSNKVTEKGKDVELRCDPISGHTALYWYRQSLGQGLEFLIYFQGNSAPDKSGLPSDRFSAERTGGSVSTLTIQRTQQEDSAVYLCASSLYQTSGRTYEQYFGPGTRLTVT.

The chain couples TRBV6-4 to TRBJ1-5; no firm D call. V dropped 6 bases and J dropped 6 bases, with 15 bases sitting between them. CDR3 size: 14 residues. The germline gives CDR1 MRHNA, CDR2 SNTAGT. In DNA form, the CDR3 reads TGTGCCAGCAGCTTGCAAGCCTGGGGTCAGCCCCAGCATTTT. This encodes CASSLQAWGQPQHF.

J is TRBJ1-2 and V is TRBV10-3; the D is unclear. With 10 bases removed from V and 4 bases from J, the gap between germline ends came to 16 bases. Per germline, CDR1 ENHRY and CDR2 SYGVKD. This CDR3 has 13 amino acids. The CDR3 spells CATNYGVSYGYTF. The CDR3 coding sequence is TGTGCCACCAACTATGGGGTATCCTATGGCTACACCTTC.

This clone was detected only once. V usage is TRBV5-1 and J usage is TRBJ2-7, with no clear D. The CDR3 length is 12 residues. V was trimmed by 4 bases and J by 3 bases, leaving 8 bases between them. Germline V lookup: CDR1 SGHRS, CDR2 YFSETQ. The CDR3 loop is CASSDKFYEQYF. In DNA, the CDR3 is TGCGCCAGCAGCGACAAGTTCTACGAGCAGTACTTC. The entire variable domain, with the rest obtained from reference TRBV5-1 and TRBJ2-7, is as follows: KAGVTQTPRYLIKTRGQQVTLSCSPISGHRSVSWYQQTPGQGLQFLFEYFSETQRNKGNFPGRFSGRQFSNSRSEMNVSTLELGDSALYLCASSDKFYEQYFGPGTRLTVT.

The chain combines TRBV7-2 with TRBJ2-3, with 8 bases aligning to TRBD2. J was trimmed by 4 bases and V by 6 bases; bases with no gene match: 6. Germline V gives CDR1 SGHTA, CDR2 FQGNSA. The CDR3 has 14 residues. The CDR3 sequence: CASRSSGGPDTQYF. Here the CDR3 DNA reads TGTGCCAGCAGGTCCTCGGGGGGGCCAGATACGCAGTATTTT.

DNA for the CDR3: TGTGCCAGCACTCAGGGCCCATACAATGAGCAGTTCTTC. Translated: CASTQGPYNEQFF. V is TRBV6-1 and J is TRBJ2-1; possible D gene TRBD1, 5 bases. This CDR3 is built from 13 residues. Deletions cut 7 bases from V and 4 bases from J, with 11 bases between. CDR1 is MNHNS and CDR2 is SASEGT in the germline V gene.

This chain connects TRBV6-1 to TRBJ2-3, with a weak D call TRBD1 (6 bases). The CDR3 runs to 14 residues. V was shortened by 6 bases and J by 2 bases, with 12 bases between the two germline ends. The germline gives CDR1 MNHNS, CDR2 SASEGT. The CDR3: CASSVGALTDTQYF. The CDR3 DNA reads as TGTGCCAGCAGCGTGGGGGCCCTCACAGATACGCAGTATTTT.

This sequence joins TRBV11-3 and TRBJ2-5; no clear D. The V gene lost 0 bases and the J gene lost 2 bases, with 7 bases spanning the gap. Germline values: CDR1 SGHNT, CDR2 YENEEA. CDR3 length: 14 amino acids. CDR3 sequence: CASSLDGPQETQYF. CDR3 sequence (DNA): TGTGCCAGCAGCTTAGATGGTCCTCAAGAGACCCAGTACTTC.

This rearrangement joins TRBV5-1 to TRBJ1-4, with D unclear. The CDR3 is 12 amino acids. Germline lookup yields CDR1 SGHRS and CDR2 YFSETQ. Trimming removed 5 bases from V and 7 bases from J, with 9 bases in between. As DNA, the CDR3 is TGCGCCAGCAGAAAGACCTCTGAAAAACTGTTTTTT. Its protein is CASRKTSEKLFF.